This T cell receptor (beta chain) came from a study of T-cell memory formation after mild COVID-19. Overall study: Across donors, TCR clusters were largely donor specific.

The CDR3 length is 15 residues. The germline CDR1 and CDR2 sequences are LGHDT and YNNKEL (reference sequence). V was cut by 4 bases and J by 2 bases, with 13 bases left in between. The study's findings and limits: Contracting clones localized mainly to CM and EM when CD4+ and mainly to EMRA when CD8+.

5'RACE primed from the constant segment yielded TCR alpha and TCR beta cDNA libraries bearing sample barcodes and UMIs. TCRdb passed the 5' RACE reads through MiXCR, listing each CDR3 protein once. The table lists about 410,000 distinct CDR3 sequences, roughly 18% of them singletons. To note about this clonotype: Antigen: not known.

Sample: PBMCs or a T cell subset sorted from them (not recorded which). The TCR sequence derives from a man younger than 35 who had mild COVID-19 (a few samples of this study predate the infection). Cell type and time point are not known. This chain uses TRBV3-1 with TRBJ2-3; a weak D match, TRBD2 (6 bases). The CDR3 region has the DNA TGTGCCAGCAGCCGCCGGGACTCGAACACAGATACGCAGTATTTT. Translated: CASSRRDSNTDTQYF.